In this sample, the clone carrying this TCR beta chain turned up a few times. This CDR3 contains 14 residues. Regarding treatment: randomized to nivolumab then ipilimumab (arm A) or the reverse (arm B). No patient had prior DNA-damaging chemotherapy. Sorted cells were live CD3+CD8+, lacking CD19 and CD56, from PBMCs. This sample is part of a study of sequential checkpoint blockade in melanoma. On the study more broadly: Randomization was 1:1 between first-line nivolumab→ipilimumab and ipilimumab→nivolumab. Both treatment sequences were followed by maintenance nivolumab.

Assay: immunoSEQ multiplex PCR; the TCRdb copy retains only in-frame clones and omits some. The repertoire holds 7,000 to 9,500 clones, with 58% as singletons. This specimen was CD8+ T cells sorted from blood (inferred from file names), taken from a patient given nivolumab and ipilimumab in sequence. This receptor was obtained from a human donor with melanoma. The chain employs TRBV21-1 and TRBJ2-7; TRBD1, the table's D call, was not compared with the DNA. TRBV21-1 is a pseudogene locus. Here the CDR3 DNA reads TGTGCCAGCAGCGAGGGACAGGGGGCACGGGAGCAGTACTTC. Protein sequence: CASSEGQGAREQYF.